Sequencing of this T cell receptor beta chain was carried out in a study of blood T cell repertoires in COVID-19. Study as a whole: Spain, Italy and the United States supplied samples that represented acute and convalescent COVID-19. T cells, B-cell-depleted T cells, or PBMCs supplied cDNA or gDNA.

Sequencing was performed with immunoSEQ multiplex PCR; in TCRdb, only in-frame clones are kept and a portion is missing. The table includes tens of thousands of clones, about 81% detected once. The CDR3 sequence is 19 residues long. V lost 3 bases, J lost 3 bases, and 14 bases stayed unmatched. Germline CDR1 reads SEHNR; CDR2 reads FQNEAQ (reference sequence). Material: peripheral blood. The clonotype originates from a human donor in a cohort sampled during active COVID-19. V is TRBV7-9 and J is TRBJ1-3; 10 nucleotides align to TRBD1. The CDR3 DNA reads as TGTGCCAGCAGCTTTTCCGGGACAGGGGCCACCCCGGATGGAAACACCATATATTTT. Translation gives CASSFSGTGATPDGNTIYF.